These T cell receptor beta chains were read from a single sample in a study of blood T cell repertoires in COVID-19. Sequencing used immunoSEQ multiplex PCR; TCRdb keeps in-frame clones, though not all of them. The table records roughly 80,000 clones, 86% of them present only once. Sequencing input: peripheral blood. The receptor set was obtained from a woman between 55 and 75 years old with acute or convalescent COVID-19. Both conserved end residues are part of each CDR3.

v_call	j_call	cdr3_aa
TRBV6-5	TRBJ2-7	CASSRGFPSEQYF
TRBV5-1	TRBJ1-6	CASREQGDSPLHF
TRBV27	TRBJ2-3	CASRTGGGGDTQYF
TRBV4-2	TRBJ2-3	CASSQDPSGLAGADTQYF
TRBV28	TRBJ1-5	CASTPGVGPNQPQHF
TRBV11-2	TRBJ2-1	CASSPRMGLFYNEQFF
TRBV5-1	TRBJ2-3	CASSFSQGAITDTQYF
TRBV24-1	TRBJ2-7	CATSAGNYEQYF
TRBV18	TRBJ2-2	CASSSFTGELFF
TRBV9	TRBJ2-7	CASSVGQGAAYEQYF
TRBV5-6	TRBJ2-3	CASSSRRKDTQYF
TRBV7-2	TRBJ1-1	CASSLQGSSTEAFF
TRBV2	TRBJ2-7	CASDQGSISYEQYF
TRBV30	TRBJ1-1	CAWTPPGGASSTEAFF
TRBV6-1	TRBJ1-4	CASSEVAPGQAGNEKLFF
TRBV19	TRBJ1-6	CATAGLRDSPLHF
TRBV28	TRBJ2-7	CASEPGGYYEQYF
TRBV5-8	TRBJ2-1	CASSPDLGAVEQFF
TRBV6-5	TRBJ1-6	CASSYSRPNNSPLHF
TRBV3-1/TRBV3-2	TRBJ1-2	CASSQSPGTGNYGYTF
TRBV29-1	TRBJ2-1	CSVEVLAGGANEQFF
TRBV19	TRBJ2-5	CASSWASGRQETQYF
TRBV4-3	TRBJ2-1	CASSHGTSSNEQFF
TRBV7-2	TRBJ2-7	CASSYSGGAYEQYF
TRBV7-2	TRBJ2-5	CASSLLGGAETQYF
TRBV4-3	TRBJ2-2	CASSQDWDYTGELFF
TRBV18	TRBJ2-3	CASSPQGGNGDTQYF
TRBV28	TRBJ1-5	CASSRTGGNQPQHF
TRBV7-6	TRBJ2-1	CASSLIGTSLYNEQFF
TRBV7-9	TRBJ2-6	CASSLFAGGEVGANVLTF
TRBV6-5	TRBJ2-6	CASYHFSGANVLTF
TRBV7-9	TRBJ2-6	CASSLDSSGANVLTF
TRBV12-3/TRBV12-4	TRBJ1-1	CASSLVSDTEAFF
TRBV27	TRBJ2-7	CASRRSSYEQYF
TRBV7-7	TRBJ2-7	CASSLGLKDRVYEQYF
TRBV28	TRBJ2-7	CASSFRGQGSISYEQYF
TRBV6-1	TRBJ1-5	CASSETGQINQPQHF
TRBV9	TRBJ1-4	CASSSNSGQINEKLFF
TRBV29-1	TRBJ2-5	CSVDGQGGETQYF
TRBV5-1	TRBJ2-3	CASSRRVTDTQYF
TRBV28	TRBJ1-2	CASSPGTGSSWYGYTF
TRBV11-2	TRBJ1-1	CASSTTFRTFAEAFF
TRBV28	TRBJ2-3	CASPPPGQGGTDTQYF
TRBV5-1	TRBJ2-2	CASSAGTTLTGELFF
TRBV6-5	TRBJ2-5	CASSLDYASQETQYF
TRBV7-6	TRBJ2-5	CASSLVAGGPLETQYF
TRBV24-1	TRBJ2-7	CATSDGQGATGNEQYF
TRBV18	TRBJ2-2	CASSRTTGEGELFF